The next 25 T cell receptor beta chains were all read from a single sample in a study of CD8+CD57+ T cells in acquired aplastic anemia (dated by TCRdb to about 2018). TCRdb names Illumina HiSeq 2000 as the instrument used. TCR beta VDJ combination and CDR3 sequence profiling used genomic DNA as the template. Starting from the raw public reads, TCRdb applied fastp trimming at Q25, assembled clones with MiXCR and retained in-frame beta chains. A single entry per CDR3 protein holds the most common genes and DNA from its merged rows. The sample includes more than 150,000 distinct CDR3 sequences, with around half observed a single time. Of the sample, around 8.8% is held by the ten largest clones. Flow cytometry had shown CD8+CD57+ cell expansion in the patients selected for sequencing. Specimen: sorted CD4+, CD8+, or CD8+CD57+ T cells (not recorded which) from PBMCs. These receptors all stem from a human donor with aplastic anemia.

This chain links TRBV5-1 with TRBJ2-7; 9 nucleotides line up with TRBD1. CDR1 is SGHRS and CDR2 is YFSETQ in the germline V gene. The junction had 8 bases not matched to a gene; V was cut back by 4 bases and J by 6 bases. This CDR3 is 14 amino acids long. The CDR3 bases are TGCGCCAGCAGCACAAGACAGGGGGTGGTCGAGCAGTACTTC. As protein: CASSTRQGVVEQYF.

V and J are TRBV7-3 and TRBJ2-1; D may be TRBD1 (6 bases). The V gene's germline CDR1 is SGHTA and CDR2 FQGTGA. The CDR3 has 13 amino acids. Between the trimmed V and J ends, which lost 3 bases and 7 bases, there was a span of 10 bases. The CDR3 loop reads CASSLNRDNEQFF. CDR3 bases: TGTGCCAGCAGCTTGAACAGGGATAATGAGCAGTTCTTC.

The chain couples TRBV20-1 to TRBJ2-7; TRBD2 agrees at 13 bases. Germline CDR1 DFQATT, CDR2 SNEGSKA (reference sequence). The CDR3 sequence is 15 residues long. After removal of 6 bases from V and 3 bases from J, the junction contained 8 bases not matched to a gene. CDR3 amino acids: CSAGTRLAGGYEQYF. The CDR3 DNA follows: TGCAGTGCCGGAACCAGACTAGCGGGGGGCTACGAGCAGTACTTC.

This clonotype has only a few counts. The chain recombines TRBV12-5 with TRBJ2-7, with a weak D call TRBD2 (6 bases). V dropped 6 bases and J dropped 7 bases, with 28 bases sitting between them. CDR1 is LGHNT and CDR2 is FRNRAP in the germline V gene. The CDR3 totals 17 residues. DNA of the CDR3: TGTGCTAGTGGGGCGCTGGACGGGGGACCCTTGAATGGGGAGCAGTACTTC. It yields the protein CASGALDGGPLNGEQYF.

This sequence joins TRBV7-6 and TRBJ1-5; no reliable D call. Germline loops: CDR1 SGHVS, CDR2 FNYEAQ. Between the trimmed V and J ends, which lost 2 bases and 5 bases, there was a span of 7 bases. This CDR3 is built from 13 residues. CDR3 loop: CASSLKADQPQHF. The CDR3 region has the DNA TGTGCCAGCAGCTTAAAGGCAGATCAGCCCCAGCATTTT. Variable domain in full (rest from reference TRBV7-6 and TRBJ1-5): GAGVSQSPRYKVTKRGQDVALRCDPISGHVSLYWYRQALGQGPEFLTYFNYEAQQDKSGLPNDRFSAERPEGSISTLTIQRTEQRDSAMYRCASSLKADQPQHFGDGTRLSIL.

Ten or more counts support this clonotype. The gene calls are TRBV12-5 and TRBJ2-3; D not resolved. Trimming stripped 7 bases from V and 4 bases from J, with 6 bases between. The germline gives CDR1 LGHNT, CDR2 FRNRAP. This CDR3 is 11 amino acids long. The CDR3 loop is CASARPDTQYF. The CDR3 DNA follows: TGTGCTAGTGCCCGACCAGATACGCAGTATTTT.

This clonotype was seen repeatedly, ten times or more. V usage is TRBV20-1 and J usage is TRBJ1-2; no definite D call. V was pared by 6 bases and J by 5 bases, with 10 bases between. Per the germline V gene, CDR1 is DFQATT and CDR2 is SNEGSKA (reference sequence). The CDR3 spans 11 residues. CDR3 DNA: TGCAGTGCCCCTGTCACGTATGGCTACACCTTC. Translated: CSAPVTYGYTF.

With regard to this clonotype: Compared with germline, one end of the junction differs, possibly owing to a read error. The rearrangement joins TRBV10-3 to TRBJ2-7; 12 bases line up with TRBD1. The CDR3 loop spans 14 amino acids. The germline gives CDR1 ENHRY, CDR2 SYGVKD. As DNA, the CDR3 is TGTGCCATCAGAGGGACAGGGGGCAGCTACGAACAGTACTTC. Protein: CAIRGTGGSYEQYF.

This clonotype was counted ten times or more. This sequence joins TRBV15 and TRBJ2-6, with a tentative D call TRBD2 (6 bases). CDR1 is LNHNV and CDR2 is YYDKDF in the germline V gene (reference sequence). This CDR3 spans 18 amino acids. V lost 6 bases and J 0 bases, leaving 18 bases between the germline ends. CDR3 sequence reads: CATRGPGLRLSGANVLTF. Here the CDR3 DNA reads TGTGCCACCAGGGGTCCGGGACTTCGTCTCTCTGGGGCCAACGTCCTGACTTTC.

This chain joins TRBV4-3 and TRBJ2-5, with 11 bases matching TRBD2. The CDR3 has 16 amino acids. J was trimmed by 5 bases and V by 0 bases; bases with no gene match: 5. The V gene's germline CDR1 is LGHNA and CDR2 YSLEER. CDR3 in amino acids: CASSQEFSGGVETQYF. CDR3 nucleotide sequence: TGCGCCAGCAGCCAAGAATTTAGCGGGGGGGTGGAGACCCAGTACTTC.

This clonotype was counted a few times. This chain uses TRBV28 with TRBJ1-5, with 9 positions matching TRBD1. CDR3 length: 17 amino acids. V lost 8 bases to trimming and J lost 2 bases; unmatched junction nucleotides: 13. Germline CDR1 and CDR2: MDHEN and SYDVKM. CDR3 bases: TGTGCCAGCGGTGGCGGGACAGGGTTTAGCGGCAATCAGCCCCAGCATTTT. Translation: CASGGGTGFSGNQPQHF.

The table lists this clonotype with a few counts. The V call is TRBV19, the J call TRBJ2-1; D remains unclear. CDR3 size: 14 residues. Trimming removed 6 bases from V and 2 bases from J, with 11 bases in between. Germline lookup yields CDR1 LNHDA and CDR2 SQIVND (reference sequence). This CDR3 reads CASRPGTPYNEQFF. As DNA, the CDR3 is TGTGCCAGTAGGCCGGGCACACCCTACAATGAGCAGTTCTTC.

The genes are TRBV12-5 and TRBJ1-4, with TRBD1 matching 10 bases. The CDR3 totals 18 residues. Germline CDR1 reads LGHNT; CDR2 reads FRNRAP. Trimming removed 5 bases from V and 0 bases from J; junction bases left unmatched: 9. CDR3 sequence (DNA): TGTGCTAGTGGTACCAGCTACGGGACAGGGGCAACTAATGAAAAACTGTTTTTT. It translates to CASGTSYGTGATNEKLFF.

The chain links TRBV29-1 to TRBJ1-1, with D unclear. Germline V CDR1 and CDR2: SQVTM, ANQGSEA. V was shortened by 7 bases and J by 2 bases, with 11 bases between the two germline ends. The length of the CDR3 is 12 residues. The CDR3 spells CSGRKENTEAFF. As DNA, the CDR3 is TGCAGCGGCCGTAAAGAAAACACTGAAGCTTTCTTT.

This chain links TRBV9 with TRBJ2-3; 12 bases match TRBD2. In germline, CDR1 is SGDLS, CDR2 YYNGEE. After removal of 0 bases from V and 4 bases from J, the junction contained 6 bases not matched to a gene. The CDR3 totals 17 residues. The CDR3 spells CASSVETSGGRPDTQYF. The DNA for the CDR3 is TGTGCCAGCAGCGTAGAGACTAGCGGGGGTCGGCCAGATACGCAGTATTTT.

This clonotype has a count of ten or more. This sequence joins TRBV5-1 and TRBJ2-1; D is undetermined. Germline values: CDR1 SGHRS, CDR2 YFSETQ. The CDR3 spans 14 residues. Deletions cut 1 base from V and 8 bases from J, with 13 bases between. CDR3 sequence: CASSLLLVGYEQFF. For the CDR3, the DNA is TGCGCCAGCAGCTTGCTGCTAGTCGGATATGAGCAGTTCTTC.

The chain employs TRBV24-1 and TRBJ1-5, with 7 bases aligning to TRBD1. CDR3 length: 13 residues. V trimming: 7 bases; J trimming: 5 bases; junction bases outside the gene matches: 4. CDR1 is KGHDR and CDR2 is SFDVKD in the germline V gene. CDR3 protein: CATRGDRDQPQHF. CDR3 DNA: TGTGCCACCAGGGGTGACAGGGATCAGCCCCAGCATTTT.

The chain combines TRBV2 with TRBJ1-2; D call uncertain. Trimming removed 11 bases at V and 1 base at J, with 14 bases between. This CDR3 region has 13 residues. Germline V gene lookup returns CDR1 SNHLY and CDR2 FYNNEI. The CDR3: CASKPGVNYGYTF. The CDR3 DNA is TGTGCCTCCAAACCGGGAGTTAACTATGGCTACACCTTC.

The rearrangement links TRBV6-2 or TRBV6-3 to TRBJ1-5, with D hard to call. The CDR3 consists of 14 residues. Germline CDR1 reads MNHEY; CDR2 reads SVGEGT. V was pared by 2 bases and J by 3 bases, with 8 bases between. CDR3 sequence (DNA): TGTGCCAGCAGTTACACCCAGACCAATCAGCCCCAGCATTTT. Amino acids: CASSYTQTNQPQHF.

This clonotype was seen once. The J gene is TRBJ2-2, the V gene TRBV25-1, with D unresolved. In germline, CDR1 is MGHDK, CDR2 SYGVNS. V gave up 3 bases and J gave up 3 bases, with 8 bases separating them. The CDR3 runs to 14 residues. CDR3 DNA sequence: TGTGCCAGCAGTGAGATGGCGGACACCGGGGAGCTGTTTTTT. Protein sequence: CASSEMADTGELFF.

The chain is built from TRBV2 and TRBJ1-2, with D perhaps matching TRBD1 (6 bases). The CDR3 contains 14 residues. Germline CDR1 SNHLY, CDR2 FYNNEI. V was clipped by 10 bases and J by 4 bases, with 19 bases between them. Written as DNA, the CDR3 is TGTGCCACCGAGAACAGGGAAGAGACCTATGGCTACACCTTC. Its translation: CATENREETYGYTF.

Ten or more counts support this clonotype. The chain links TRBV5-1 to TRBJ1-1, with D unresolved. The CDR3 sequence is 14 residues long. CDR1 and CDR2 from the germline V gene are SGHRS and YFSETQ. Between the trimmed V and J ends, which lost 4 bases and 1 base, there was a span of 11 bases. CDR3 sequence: CASSPPDPNTEAFF. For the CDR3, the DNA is TGCGCCAGCAGCCCCCCGGATCCGAACACTGAAGCTTTCTTT.

The CDR3, as DNA: TGTGCCAGCAGTGAATATAGGGGGAGCGGCTACACCTTC. This codes for CASSEYRGSGYTF. The chain employs TRBV25-1 and TRBJ1-2; possibly TRBD1 for D (6 bases). Per the germline V gene, CDR1 is MGHDK and CDR2 is SYGVNS. The CDR3 sequence is 13 residues long. V was clipped by 0 bases and J by 8 bases, with 10 bases between them.

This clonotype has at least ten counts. CDR3 bases: TGTGCCAGCAGCGAGGGGGGCAGGCTAAACACTGAAGCTTTCTTT. Protein sequence: CASSEGGRLNTEAFF. The J gene is TRBJ1-1, the V gene TRBV9, with D tentatively TRBD1 (6 bases). From germline, CDR1 is SGDLS and CDR2 YYNGEE. There are 15 residues in the CDR3. Trimming pared 3 bases from V and 2 bases from J, leaving 14 bases between.

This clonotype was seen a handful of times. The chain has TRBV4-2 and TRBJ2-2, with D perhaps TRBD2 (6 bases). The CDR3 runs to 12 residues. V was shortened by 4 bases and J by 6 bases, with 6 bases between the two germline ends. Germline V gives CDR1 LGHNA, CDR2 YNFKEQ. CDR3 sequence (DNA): TGTGCCAGCAGCCTAGCGGCCGGGGAGCTGTTTTTT. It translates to CASSLAAGELFF.